Listed below are T cell receptor beta chains from one sample, sequenced in a study of radiotherapy plus CTLA-4 blockade in lung cancer. Clones were read by immunoSEQ multiplex PCR, and TCRdb kept only the in-frame ones, dropping some. Of roughly 59,000 clones listed, approximately 68% were seen once; the top ten hold approximately 8.3%. The sequences come from peripheral blood, collected from a patient treated with radiotherapy plus ipilimumab. The receptors come from a human donor with non-small cell lung cancer whose response to radiotherapy plus ipilimumab could not be evaluated. CDR3s include the opening cysteine and the closing phenylalanine or tryptophan.

v_call cdr3_aa
TRBV10-3 CAISDPQSADTQYF
TRBV6-5 CASSSGTGESDTQYF
TRBV30 CAWSVAKFTEAFF
TRBV4-3 CASSQEASGATDTQYF
TRBV29-1 CSVGRAGTDTQYF
TRBV25-1 CASSEWASENIQYF
TRBV9 CASSPQEAGLHFGYTF
TRBV5-6 CASSLVASGPYEQYF
TRBV5-1 CASRLSGDPDEKLFF
TRBV6-6 CASSYSGAGSYEQYF
TRBV10-3 CAISESRGSYNSPLHF
TRBV7-9 CASSIVQAPSGNTIYF
TRBV4-1 CASSLGPSGAYEQYF
TRBV5-1 CASSLVGRFSYEQYF
TRBV6-6 CAIRPGTSADEQYF
TRBV5-1 CASSLGTGSYNEQFF
TRBV6-5 CASNPTANTEAFF
TRBV7-9 CASSLSRRSSYNEQFF
TRBV10-1 CASRRDRGSYEQYF
TRBV19 CASTRQGRNYGYTF
TRBV28 CASGPSRGGLGEQYF
TRBV4-2 CASSQDIAGSHSTDTQYF
TRBV9 CASSVDPRGLTEAFF